A selection of T cell receptor beta chains follows, all from one sample in a study of T cell responses to AZD1222 COVID-19 vaccine. Sequencing used immunoSEQ multiplex PCR; TCRdb keeps in-frame clones, though not all of them. The repertoire holds roughly 150,000 clones, with 90% to 95% as singletons. The sample was peripheral blood, taken on day 0 of AZD1222 vaccination. Source of these receptors: an adult in good health. The CDR3 runs from the conserved cysteine through the conserved F or W. D genes are given only for firm matches. Part of the rows lack a size; the others show once, few, many or a class for expanded clones.

abundance	v_gene	j_gene	len	d_gene	CDR3nt	CDR3aa
NA	TRBV7-9	TRBJ1-3	19	NA	TGTGCCAGCAGCTTAGTGTCGGGCAGGGTGAAACTCCCTGGAAACACCATATATTTT	CASSLVSGRVKLPGNTIYF
NA	TRBV5-4	TRBJ2-3	17	NA	TGTGCCAGCAGCCCCTCTCGGCGGGGCCGGGGCACAGATACGCAGTATTTT	CASSPSRRGRGTDTQYF
once	TRBV19	TRBJ1-1	15	NA	TGTGCCAGTAGTTCCCTAGACAGGCGGAGCACTGAAGCTTTCTTT	CASSSLDRRSTEAFF
NA	TRBV6-5	TRBJ2-5	13	TRBD1	TGTGCCAGCAGCCAGGGGGAACAAGAGACCCAGTACTTC	CASSQGEQETQYF
NA	TRBV28	TRBJ1-4	16	TRBD1	TGTGCCAGCAGCCAAACTGGCAGGGGGCAAGATGAAAAACTGTTTTTT	CASSQTGRGQDEKLFF
once	TRBV6-6	TRBJ1-3	15	NA	TGTGCCAGCAGTTACTCATCCTCAGGAGGAAACACCATATATTTT	CASSYSSSGGNTIYF
NA	TRBV14	TRBJ2-1	21	TRBD2	TGTGCCAGCAGCCAAGAACGTGAGGGACTAGCTTTTTTAAGCTCCTACAATGAGCAGTTCTTC	CASSQEREGLAFLSSYNEQFF
NA	TRBV19	TRBJ2-3	13	NA	TGTGCCAGTAAGGGCCTCTCCCAATCTCTGCAGTATTTT	CASKGLSQSLQYF
NA	TRBV7-9	TRBJ1-3	14	TRBD1	TGTGCCAGCAGACCGACAGGGGCTGGAAACACCATATATTTT	CASRPTGAGNTIYF
NA	TRBV29-1	TRBJ2-7	15	TRBD1	TGCAGCGTTGAGGGGACAGGGGAAACCTCCTACGAGCAGTACTTC	CSVEGTGETSYEQYF
NA	TRBV9	TRBJ2-7	14	NA	TGTGCCAGGGAACCGGGGGACTCATCCTACGAGCAGTACTTC	CAREPGDSSYEQYF
NA	TRBV11-2	TRBJ2-5	13	TRBD2	TGTGCCAGCAGCTTCGCGGGGGAAGAGACCCAGTACTTC	CASSFAGEETQYF
NA	TRBV20-1	TRBJ1-6	15	NA	TGCAGTGCTAGTTTCGTGAGCTCCTATAATTCACCCCTCCACTTT	CSASFVSSYNSPLHF
NA	TRBV18	TRBJ1-6	13	NA	TGTGCCAGCTCACCAACAGGGAGTTCACCCCTCCACTTT	CASSPTGSSPLHF
NA	TRBV25-1	TRBJ2-4	15	NA	TGTGCCAGCAGTGGTCGGATGTCGGCCAAAAACATTCAGTACTTC	CASSGRMSAKNIQYF
NA	TRBV3-1/TRBV3-2	TRBJ2-1	14	TRBD1	TGTGCCAGCAGCTTTACCAAAGGGGGCTGGGTGCAGTTCTTC	CASSFTKGGWVQFF
NA	TRBV7-3	TRBJ2-7	15	TRBD2	TGTGCCAGCAGCCCATCCGCGGGGGGGAGCTACGAGCAGTACTTC	CASSPSAGGSYEQYF
NA	TRBV7-2	TRBJ1-1	15	NA	TGTGCCAGCAGCTTAGATGCAGGGGAAGTCGGGCGAGCTTTCTTT	CASSLDAGEVGRAFF
NA	TRBV27	TRBJ1-4	15	TRBD1	TGTGCCAGCAGGACAACAGGGGGAACTAATGAAAAACTGTTTTTT	CASRTTGGTNEKLFF
NA	TRBV3-1/TRBV3-2	TRBJ1-2	15	TRBD1	TGTGCCAGCAGCCCCGGGACAGGGGCCTACTATGGCTACACCTTC	CASSPGTGAYYGYTF
NA	TRBV4-1	TRBJ2-3	17	NA	TGCGCCAGCAGCCCTTTTTTGAGGGGGGAACGTTCAGATACGCAGTATTTT	CASSPFLRGERSDTQYF
NA	TRBV6-5	TRBJ2-7	15	NA	TGTGCCAGCAGCAAGGGACTCCAAGCCCCCTACGAGCAGTACTTC	CASSKGLQAPYEQYF
NA	TRBV2	TRBJ2-7	12	NA	TGTGCCAGCAGAGAGACAGACTACGAGCAGTACTTC	CASRETDYEQYF
NA	TRBV7-9	TRBJ2-7	13	NA	TGTGCCAGCAGCTCGGGACGGATCTACGAGCAGTACTTC	CASSSGRIYEQYF
NA	TRBV18	TRBJ1-6	15	TRBD1	TGTGCCAGCTCACCTGGGACAGGGAATAATTCACCCCTCCACTTT	CASSPGTGNNSPLHF
NA	TRBV7-9	TRBJ2-1	12	NA	TGTGCCAGCAGTAAGTGGGACAATGAGCAGTTCTTC	CASSKWDNEQFF
NA	TRBV27	TRBJ1-6	15	TRBD1	TGTGCCAGCAAAGTGGACAGGACCTATAATTCACCCCTCCACTTT	CASKVDRTYNSPLHF
NA	TRBV18	TRBJ2-1	15	TRBD2	TGTGCCAGCTCACCACAGAGCGGGAGGGACAATGAGCAGTTCTTC	CASSPQSGRDNEQFF
NA	TRBV28	TRBJ2-4	13	NA	TGTGCCAGCAGTTTAACAGGACAAAACATTCAGTACTTC	CASSLTGQNIQYF
NA	TRBV4-1	TRBJ1-3	15	NA	TGCGCCAGCAGCCAAGACGGGCAATCTGGAAACACCATATATTTT	CASSQDGQSGNTIYF
NA	TRBV25-1	TRBJ1-2	15	TRBD1	TGTGCCAGCAGTGATCCGACAGGGGGAGCACGGGGCTACACCTTC	CASSDPTGGARGYTF
NA	TRBV7-3	TRBJ1-5	13	NA	TGTGCCAGCAGCTGGGGGGCAGGTCAGCCCCAGCATTTT	CASSWGAGQPQHF
NA	TRBV20-1	TRBJ2-4	9	TRBD1	TGCGGGACAGGAGATATTCAGTACTTC	CGTGDIQYF
NA	TRBV18	TRBJ2-1	15	NA	TGTGCCAGCTCACCGGTCGCGGGGCTCTACAATGAGCAGTTCTTC	CASSPVAGLYNEQFF
NA	TRBV20-1	TRBJ2-1	15	TRBD2	TGCAGTGCTAGTCAGCGGGAGGGTTTTTACAATGAGCAGTTCTTC	CSASQREGFYNEQFF
NA	TRBV7-9	TRBJ1-4	11	NA	TGTGCCAGCAGTTCGGATGGGGGACTGTTTTTT	CASSSDGGLFF
NA	TRBV18	TRBJ1-1	13	NA	TGTGCCAGCTCACCAGCACAGAACACTGAAGCTTTCTTT	CASSPAQNTEAFF